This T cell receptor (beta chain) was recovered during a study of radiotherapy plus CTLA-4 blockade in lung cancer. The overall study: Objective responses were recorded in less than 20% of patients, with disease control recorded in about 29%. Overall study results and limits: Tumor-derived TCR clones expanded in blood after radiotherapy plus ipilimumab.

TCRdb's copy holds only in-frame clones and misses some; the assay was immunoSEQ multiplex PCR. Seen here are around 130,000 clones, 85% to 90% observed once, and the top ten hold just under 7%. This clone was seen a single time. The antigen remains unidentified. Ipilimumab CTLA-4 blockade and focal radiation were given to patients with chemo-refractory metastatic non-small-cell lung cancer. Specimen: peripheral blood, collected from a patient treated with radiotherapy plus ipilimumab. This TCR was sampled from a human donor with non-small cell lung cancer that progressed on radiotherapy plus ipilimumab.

The CDR3 DNA sequence: TGTGCCAGCGAGGCGGGGGGCCCAACAAAGGGTCGGGAGCAGTTCTTC. Encoded protein: CASEAGGPTKGREQFF. This chain connects TRBV15 to TRBJ2-1; 8 bases agree with TRBD2. The germline V gene has CDR1 LNHNV and CDR2 YYDKDF (reference sequence). This CDR3 has 16 residues. J was trimmed by 10 bases and V by 10 bases; bases with no gene match: 21.